The 17 T cell receptor beta chains below come from one sample, sequenced in a study of T and B cells in COVID-19 patients. Multiplex PCR with BIOMED2 TRB-A/B primer pools amplified TRB rearrangements. Via MiXCR, TCRdb re-called the multiplex PCR reads, giving one row per CDR3 protein. The profile shows fewer than 8,000 distinct CDR3 sequences, approximately 24% of them singletons. Blood genomic DNA input for TRB amplification was roughly 230-550 ng. The sample taken for sequencing was blood. These receptors all stem from a human donor with active COVID-19.

The chain couples TRBV11-2 to TRBJ1-1; the D gene is possibly TRBD1 (6 bases). Germline V CDR1 and CDR2: SGHAT, FQNNGV. This CDR3 is 14 amino acids long. V was clipped by 2 bases and J by 4 bases, with 11 bases between them. CDR3: CASSLTGRGTEAFF. As DNA, the CDR3 is TGTGCCAGCAGCTTAACAGGGAGAGGCACTGAAGCTTTCTTT.

This clonotype is labeled as medium-sized. The chain carries TRBV12-3 or TRBV12-4 and TRBJ1-2; D is ambiguous. V lost 4 bases, J lost 8 bases, and 8 bases lay in between. This CDR3 region has 11 residues. CDR3 sequence: CASSSAGGYTF. In nucleotides, the CDR3 is TGTGCCAGCAGTTCGGCGGGGGGCTACACCTTC.

This clonotype is labeled as medium-sized (0.01 to 0.1%). The CDR3: CSADSFGNTEAFF. CDR3 in DNA: TGCAGCGCGGACAGCTTTGGGAACACTGAAGCTTTCTTT. J is TRBJ1-1 and V is TRBV29-1; D might be TRBD1 (6 bases). CDR1 and CDR2 (germline): SQVTM, ANQGSEA. V was cut by 7 bases and J by 1 base, with 13 bases left in between. This CDR3 comprises 13 residues.

The chain combines TRBV11-2 with TRBJ2-1; 7 bases agree with TRBD2. The CDR3 has 15 residues. V lost 1 base, J lost 2 bases, and 2 bases stayed unmatched. The germline V gene encodes CDR1 SGHAT and CDR2 FQNNGV. In nucleotides, the CDR3 is TGTGCCAGCAGCTTAGGCGGGAGCACCTACAATGAGCAGTTCTTC. Translating gives CASSLGGSTYNEQFF.

This clonotype is categorized as medium-sized. V and J are TRBV6-6 and TRBJ2-3, with D unclear. The germline gives CDR1 MNHNY, CDR2 SVGAGI (reference sequence). V gave up 6 bases and J gave up 7 bases, with 17 bases separating them. The CDR3 sequence is 14 residues long. The CDR3, as DNA: TGTGCCAGCAGGGACCCTAACGCCCCTAATACGCAGTATTTT. Its translation is CASRDPNAPNTQYF.

The chain has TRBV7-2 and TRBJ2-6; perhaps TRBD2 as D (5 bases). The CDR3 has 16 residues. Trimming shortened V by 5 bases and J by 1 base, and 12 bases separated the two germline ends. The germline V gene encodes CDR1 SGHTA and CDR2 FQGNSA. This CDR3 reads CASSVGLGSGANVLTF. Here the CDR3 DNA reads TGTGCCAGCAGCGTCGGACTGGGATCTGGGGCCAACGTCCTGACTTTC. The variable domain in full, completed from reference TRBV7-2 and TRBJ2-6, reads GAGVSQSPSNKVTEKGKDVELRCDPISGHTALYWYRQSLGQGLEFLIYFQGNSAPDKSGLPSDRFSAERTGGSVSTLTIQRTQQEDSAVYLCASSVGLGSGANVLTFGAGSRLTVL.

Relative to its sample, this clonotype is medium-sized. The chain links TRBV6-5 to TRBJ2-7; possibly TRBD2 for D (6 bases). Germline CDR1 reads MNHEY; CDR2 reads SVGAGI. The CDR3 spans 16 residues. Trimming left V 2 bases short and J 4 bases short, with 18 bases between. The CDR3 region is CASSYSGSGGSYEQYF. The CDR3 nucleotides read TGTGCCAGCAGTTACAGTGGTAGCGGAGGATCGTACGAGCAGTACTTC.

This clonotype has at least ten counts. DNA for the CDR3: TGTGCCAGCAGCTTAACAGGGGTCATAAATGAGCAGTTCTTC. Its protein is CASSLTGVINEQFF. The V and J genes are TRBV5-6 and TRBJ2-1; 7 positions agree with TRBD1. Germline lookup yields CDR1 SGHDT and CDR2 YYEEEE. J lost 7 bases, V lost 2 bases, and 6 bases had no gene match. This CDR3 contains 14 residues.

By share, this clonotype ranks as medium-sized. The chain links TRBV6-1 to TRBJ2-7, with TRBD2 as a possible D gene (6 bases). Trimming removed 4 bases at V and 4 bases at J, with 17 bases between. CDR1 is MNHNS, CDR2 SASEGT, per germline. The CDR3 length is 15 residues. The CDR3 nucleotides read TGTGCCAGCAGTGGATCGGAGGGAGTCTCGTACGAGCAGTACTTC. Translating it yields CASSGSEGVSYEQYF.

This clonotype is labeled as medium-sized. This chain connects TRBV6-5 to TRBJ2-7; no clear D gene. V gave up 2 bases and J gave up 0 bases, with 5 bases separating them. Germline assignment: CDR1 MNHEY and CDR2 SVGAGI. This CDR3 is built from 13 residues. The CDR3 region has the DNA TGTGCCAGCAGTTACCCTTCCTCCTACGAGCAGTACTTC. Encoded protein: CASSYPSSYEQYF.

In DNA form, the CDR3 reads TGTGCCAGCAGCTTGGCGCTCGGGGAAGGGCAGCCCCAGCATTTT. It encodes CASSLALGEGQPQHF. J is TRBJ1-5 and V is TRBV7-2; no clear D gene. The germline V gene has CDR1 SGHTA and CDR2 FQGNSA. Trimming removed 3 bases at V and 7 bases at J, with 16 bases between. This CDR3 spans 15 amino acids.

This sequence joins TRBV12-3 or TRBV12-4 and TRBJ1-5; 7 positions match TRBD1. This CDR3 is built from 14 residues. With V trimmed by 6 bases and J by 2 bases, 4 bases remained unmatched. CDR3 loop: CASSITGGNQPQHF. Written as DNA, the CDR3 is TGTGCCAGCAGCATTACAGGGGGCAATCAGCCCCAGCATTTT.

The chain carries TRBV24-1 and TRBJ2-3; 9 bases match TRBD1. V shed 5 bases and J 3 bases; nucleotides not matched to a gene: 14. The CDR3 consists of 18 residues. Germline V gene sequence: CDR1 KGHDR, CDR2 SFDVKD. CDR3 amino acids: CATSGQSTGGRRTDTQYF. CDR3 nucleotides: TGTGCCACCAGTGGCCAATCCACAGGGGGCCGAAGGACAGATACGCAGTATTTT.

With regard to this clonotype: One junction end does not reproduce the germline sequence, and a read error may be involved. This chain links TRBV5-6 with TRBJ1-2; weak D call: TRBD1 (6 bases). CDR3 length equals 16 residues. Per the germline V gene, CDR1 is SGHDT and CDR2 is YYEEEE. The CDR3 loop reads CASSLSRGGTNYGFTF. The DNA for the CDR3 is TGTGCCAGCAGCTTGAGTAGGGGGGGGACTAACTATGGCTTCACCTTC.

The chain is built from TRBV18 and TRBJ2-7, with TRBD1 matching over 7 bases. Germline V lookup: CDR1 KGHSH, CDR2 LQKENI. The CDR3 is made up of 14 amino acids. Unmatched junction bases numbered 5, after V lost 3 bases and J lost 3 bases. CDR3 sequence reads: CASSPPGQYYEQYF. As DNA, the CDR3 is TGTGCCAGCTCACCCCCGGGACAGTACTACGAGCAGTACTTC.

This clonotype has only a few counts. The gene calls are TRBV7-2 and TRBJ2-1; 7 bases match TRBD2. The CDR3 is 15 residues long. The J segment lost 6 bases and the V segment lost 2 bases, leaving 7 bases of the junction unmatched. Per germline, CDR1 SGHTA and CDR2 FQGNSA. CDR3 sequence reads: CASSLLLGGFNEQFF. The CDR3 DNA sequence: TGTGCCAGCAGCTTACTGTTGGGGGGGTTCAATGAGCAGTTCTTC.

This clonotype came up a few times. The chain carries TRBV11-3 and TRBJ2-1; 9 nucleotides align to TRBD2. This CDR3 spans 16 amino acids. Germline lookup yields CDR1 SGHNT and CDR2 YENEEA. The V segment lost 5 bases and the J segment 6 bases; nucleotides outside the gene matches: 11. CDR3 residues: CASSQTLAGALNEQFF. The DNA of the CDR3 is TGTGCCAGCAGCCAGACATTAGCGGGAGCCCTCAATGAGCAGTTCTTC.